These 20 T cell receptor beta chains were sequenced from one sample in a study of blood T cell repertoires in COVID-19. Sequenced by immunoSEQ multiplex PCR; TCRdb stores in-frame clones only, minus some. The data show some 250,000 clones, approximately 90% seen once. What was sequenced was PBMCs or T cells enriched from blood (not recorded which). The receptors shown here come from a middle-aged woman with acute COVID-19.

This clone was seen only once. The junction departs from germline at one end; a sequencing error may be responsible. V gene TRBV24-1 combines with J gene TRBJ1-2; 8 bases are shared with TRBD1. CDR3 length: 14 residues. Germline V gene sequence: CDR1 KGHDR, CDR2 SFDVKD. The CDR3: CAASDSGQDGGYTF. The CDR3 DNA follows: TGTGCCGCCAGTGACTCGGGACAGGACGGAGGCTACACCTTC.

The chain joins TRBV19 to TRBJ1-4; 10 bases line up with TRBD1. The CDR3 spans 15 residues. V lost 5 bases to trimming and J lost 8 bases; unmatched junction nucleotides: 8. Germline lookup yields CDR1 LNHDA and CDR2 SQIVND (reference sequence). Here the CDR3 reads CASSGIGTGDEKLFF. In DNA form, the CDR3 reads TGTGCCAGTAGTGGTATCGGGACAGGGGACGAAAAACTGTTTTTT.

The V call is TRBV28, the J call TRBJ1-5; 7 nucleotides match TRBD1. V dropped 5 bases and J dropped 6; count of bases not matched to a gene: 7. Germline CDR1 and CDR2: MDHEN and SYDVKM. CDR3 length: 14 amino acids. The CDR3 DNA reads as TGTGCCAGCAGTACAGGGGCGCGAAGTCAGCCCCAGCATTTT. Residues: CASSTGARSQPQHF.

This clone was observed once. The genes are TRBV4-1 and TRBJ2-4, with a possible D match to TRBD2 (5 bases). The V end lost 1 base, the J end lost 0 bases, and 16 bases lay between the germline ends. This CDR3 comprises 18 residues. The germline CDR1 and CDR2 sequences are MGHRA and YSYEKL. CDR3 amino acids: CASSQGGLRELAKNIQYF. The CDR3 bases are TGCGCCAGCAGCCAAGGCGGGTTAAGGGAATTAGCCAAAAACATTCAGTACTTC.

The CDR3 spells CASSIGLAEYNEQFF. The CDR3 nucleotides are TGTGCCAGTAGTATAGGACTAGCGGAGTACAATGAGCAGTTCTTC. The rearrangement joins TRBV19 to TRBJ2-1; 9 bases fit TRBD2. J was trimmed by 4 bases and V by 1 base; bases with no gene match: 2. The CDR3 has 15 amino acids. The germline V gene has CDR1 LNHDA and CDR2 SQIVND (reference sequence).

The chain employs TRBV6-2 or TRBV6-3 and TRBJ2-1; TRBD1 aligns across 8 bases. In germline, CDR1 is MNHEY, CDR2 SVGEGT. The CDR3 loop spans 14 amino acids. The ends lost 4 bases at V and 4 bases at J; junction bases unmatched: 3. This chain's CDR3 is CASSSGQAYNEQFF. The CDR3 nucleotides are TGTGCCAGCAGTTCGGGACAGGCATACAATGAGCAGTTCTTC.

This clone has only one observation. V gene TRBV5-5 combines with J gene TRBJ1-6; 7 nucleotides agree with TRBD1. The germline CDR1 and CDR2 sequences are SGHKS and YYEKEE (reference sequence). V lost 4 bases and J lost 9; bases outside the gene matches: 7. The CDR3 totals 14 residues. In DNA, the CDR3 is TGTGCCAGCAGCCGACAGGGAGATTCTTCACCCCTCCACTTT. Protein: CASSRQGDSSPLHF.

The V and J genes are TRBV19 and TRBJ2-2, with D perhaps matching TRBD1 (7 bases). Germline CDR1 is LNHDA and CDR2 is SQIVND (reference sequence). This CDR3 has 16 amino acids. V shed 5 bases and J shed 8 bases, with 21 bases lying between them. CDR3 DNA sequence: TGTGCCAGTAGTCCCTTCCAGGGGGGCCCCCGAGGGGAGCTGTTTTTT. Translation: CASSPFQGGPRGELFF.

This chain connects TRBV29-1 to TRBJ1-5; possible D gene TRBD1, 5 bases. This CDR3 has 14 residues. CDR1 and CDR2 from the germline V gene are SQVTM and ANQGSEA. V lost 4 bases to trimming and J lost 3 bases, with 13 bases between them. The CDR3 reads CSVGAGGANQPQHF. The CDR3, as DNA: TGCAGCGTTGGGGCAGGTGGGGCCAATCAGCCCCAGCATTTT.

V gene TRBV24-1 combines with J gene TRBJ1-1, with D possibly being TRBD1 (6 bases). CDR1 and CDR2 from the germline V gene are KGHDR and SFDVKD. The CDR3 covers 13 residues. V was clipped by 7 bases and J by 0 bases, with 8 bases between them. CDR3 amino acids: CATRDSLNTEAFF. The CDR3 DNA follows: TGTGCCACCAGGGACAGCCTGAACACTGAAGCTTTCTTT.

As DNA, the CDR3 is TGTGCCAGCAGCACCGGGACAGGGGACGGAAACACCATATATTTT. Translating it yields CASSTGTGDGNTIYF. V gene TRBV7-9 combines with J gene TRBJ1-3, with TRBD1 identical over 10 bases. This CDR3 comprises 15 residues. Germline V gene lookup returns CDR1 SEHNR and CDR2 FQNEAQ (reference sequence). V lost 5 bases, J lost 4 bases, and 5 bases stayed unmatched.

The CDR3 DNA reads TGTGCCAGCAGCGTAGCGGGGGCGGCGAACACCGGGGAGCTGTTTTTT. Translated, it gives CASSVAGAANTGELFF. The V call is TRBV25-1, the J call TRBJ2-2, with 9 positions matching TRBD2. The CDR3 runs to 16 residues. The germline V gene has CDR1 MGHDK and CDR2 SYGVNS. V trimming: 6 bases; J trimming: 0 bases; junction bases outside the gene matches: 5.

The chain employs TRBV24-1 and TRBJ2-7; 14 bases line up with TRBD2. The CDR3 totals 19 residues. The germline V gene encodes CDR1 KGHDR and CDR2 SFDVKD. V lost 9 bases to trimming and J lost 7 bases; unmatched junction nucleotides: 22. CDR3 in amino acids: CATPSSQVPSGLAGVEQYF. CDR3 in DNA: TGTGCCACCCCTTCGTCACAGGTCCCCTCGGGACTAGCGGGAGTTGAGCAGTACTTC.

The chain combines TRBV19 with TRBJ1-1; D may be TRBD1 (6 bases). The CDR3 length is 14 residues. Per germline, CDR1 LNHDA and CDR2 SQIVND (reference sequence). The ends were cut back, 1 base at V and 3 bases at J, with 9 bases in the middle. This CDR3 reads CASSIGGQYTEAFF. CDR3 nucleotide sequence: TGTGCCAGTAGTATAGGGGGGCAGTACACTGAAGCTTTCTTT.

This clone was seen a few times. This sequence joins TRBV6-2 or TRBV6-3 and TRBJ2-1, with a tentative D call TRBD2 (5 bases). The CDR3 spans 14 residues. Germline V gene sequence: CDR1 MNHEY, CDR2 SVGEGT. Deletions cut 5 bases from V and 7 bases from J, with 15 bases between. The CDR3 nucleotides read TGTGCCAGCAGTGACCCTTCGGGGTTGAATGAGCAGTTCTTC. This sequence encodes CASSDPSGLNEQFF.

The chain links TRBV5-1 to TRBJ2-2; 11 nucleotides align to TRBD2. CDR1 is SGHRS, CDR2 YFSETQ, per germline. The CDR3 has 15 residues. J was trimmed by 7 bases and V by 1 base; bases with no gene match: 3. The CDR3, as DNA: TGCGCCAGCAGCTTGATGACTAGCGGGGTCGGGGAGCTGTTTTTT. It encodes CASSLMTSGVGELFF.

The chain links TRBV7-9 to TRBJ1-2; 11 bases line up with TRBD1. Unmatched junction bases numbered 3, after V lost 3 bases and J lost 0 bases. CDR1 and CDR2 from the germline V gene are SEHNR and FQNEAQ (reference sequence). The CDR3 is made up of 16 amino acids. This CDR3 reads CASSFGQGAANYGYTF. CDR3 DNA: TGTGCCAGCAGCTTTGGACAGGGGGCAGCTAACTATGGCTACACCTTC.

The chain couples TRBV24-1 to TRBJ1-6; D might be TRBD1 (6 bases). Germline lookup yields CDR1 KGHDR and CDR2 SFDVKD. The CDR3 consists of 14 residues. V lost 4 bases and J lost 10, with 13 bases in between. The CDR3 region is CATSDNRVQSPLHF. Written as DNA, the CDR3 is TGTGCCACCAGTGACAACAGGGTTCAGTCACCCCTCCACTTT.

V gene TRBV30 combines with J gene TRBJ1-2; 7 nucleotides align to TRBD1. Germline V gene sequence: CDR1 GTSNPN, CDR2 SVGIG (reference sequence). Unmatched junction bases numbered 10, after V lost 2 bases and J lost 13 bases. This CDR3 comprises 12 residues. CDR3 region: CAWSTPTGAGTF. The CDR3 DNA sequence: TGTGCCTGGAGTACCCCAACAGGGGCGGGCACCTTC.

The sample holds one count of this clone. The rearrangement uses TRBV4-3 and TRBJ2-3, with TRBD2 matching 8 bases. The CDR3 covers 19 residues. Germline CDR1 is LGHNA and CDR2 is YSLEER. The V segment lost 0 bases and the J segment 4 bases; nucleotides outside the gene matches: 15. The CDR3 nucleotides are TGCGCCAGCAGCCAAGATTTGCTGTTGCGGGAGGCATATCCAGATACGCAGTATTTT. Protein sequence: CASSQDLLLREAYPDTQYF.